This TCR beta chain was identified during a study of blood T cell repertoires in COVID-19. The table came from immunoSEQ multiplex PCR; TCRdb's copy has only in-frame clones and leaves some out. Of roughly 250,000 clones detected, around 86% appear once; the ten largest clones hold around 2%. V dropped 0 bases and J dropped 3 bases, with 6 bases sitting between them. The CDR3 is 14 residues long. Looked up from germline, CDR1 is SGHRS and CDR2 is YFSETQ. The sequencing input was PBMCs or T cells enriched from blood (not recorded which). The TCR comes from a woman aged 45-60 years who had recovered from COVID-19. This chain uses TRBV5-1 with TRBJ1-4; no clear D gene. CDR3 region: CASSLGGANEKLFF. The CDR3 DNA follows: TGCGCCAGCAGCTTGGGGGGAGCTAATGAAAAACTGTTTTTT.